This entry is about one T cell receptor beta chain. This clone has more than one count but fewer than ten. Its antigen is unknown. There are no base qualities to consult, and no much larger clone falls within one base. The data derive from a study of cytomegalovirus exposure and HLA in healthy donors (TCRdb year 2017). Notes on the research overall: In an earlier analysis of 587 of the donors, 250 to 350 Gb of sequence data and 100 million or so unique TCR beta sequences from 150 million to 200 million T cells were reported. Approximately 310 gigabases of sequencing data and approximately 85 million unique TCR sequences were included in an early release covering about 700 HLA-typed donors. Among the approximately 400 genotyped donors, around 79% belonged to the genetic ancestry cluster associated with self-reported Caucasian donors. The study aimed to test whether cataloging public T cell receptors could reveal signatures of past pathogen exposure. The T cell repertoires of 670 or so subjects were profiled by immunosequencing and related to cytomegalovirus serostatus. In addition to the first cohort of hundreds of subjects, a separate validation cohort of approximately 120 different subjects was used. To predict cytomegalovirus infection status, the study combined high-throughput TCR immunosequencing, statistical association of individual TCRs with disease status, and machine learning. In a later analysis, previously published TCR beta repertoires from several hundred donors were re-analyzed and high-resolution HLA genotyping was added so that TCR occurrence patterns could be studied. Rather than drawing on any new phenotypic data, the later analysis identified candidate immune exposures from TCR beta sequences and the way those sequences occurred across donors. An earlier analysis of approximately 630 of the donors applied high-throughput TCR beta sequencing to assess whether each TCR beta V gene segment acted as functional or pseudogenic. Alongside the repertoire data, information on donor age, sex, ethnicity and CMV serostatus was compiled. Genome-wide SNP genotypes for about 60% of the roughly 670 donors were used in a later genetic analysis, which treated that subset as a discovery cohort. Every discovery cohort repertoire had been produced on one sequencing platform. HLA typing covered class I and class II loci at four-digit resolution. The number of donors typed differed by locus, with about 629-630 for A, B, C, DRB1 and DQB1, roughly 520 for DQA1, over 600 for DPA1, and some 440 for DPB1. A handful of DR-DQ haplotypes were handled as single units for association and clustering because linkage in the cohort was strong. Across 398 genotyped donors of the cohort, an average of about 240,000 unique TCR beta nucleotide sequences per donor were sequenced, and 15% to 20% of those sequences were non-productive. Study-level results and caveats: Linkage disequilibrium might explain the correlated functional status among segregating V segments, but an unknown experimental factor could not be ruled out. Presence/absence analyses assumed roughly uniform sequencing depth across donors, an assumption that may not hold. Most TCR sequences were seen in very few donors, while some public TCRs were found in many individuals. The earlier analysis of approximately 540 of the donors excluded roughly 17 rarely observed V segments, including chromosome 9 orphons, because counts were too low. According to a later analysis, parvovirus B19, influenza, CMV and Epstein-Barr virus appeared linked to several top co-occurrence clusters. A later analysis found that HLA-associated TCR beta chains were more clonally expanded and had lower generation probabilities than equally common non-associated chains. Cytomegalovirus status was reported to be diagnosed by the classifier with high specificity and sensitivity in both the original and validation cohorts. Immune exposure information for the cohort was limited to CMV serostatus. The 87-base-pair reads could not distinguish some IMGT-functional V segments, including TRBV6-2 and TRBV6-3, so those segments were excluded. In a later genetic analysis, fewer N-insertions in productive TCRs were reported among donors in an Asian-associated ancestry cluster than the roughly 710-donor mean. The authors suggested that the approach could potentially be generalized to other disease states and immunological phenotypes. A later analysis found that most CMV-associated TCR beta chains appeared HLA-restricted, with HLA associations seemingly driven largely by CMV exposure. An association between a missense DCLRE1C variant and V-gene and J-gene trimming of TCR beta chains was found in a later genetic analysis and replicated in an independent cohort. At a false discovery rate of 0.05, a later analysis linked around 17,000 TCR beta sequences to specific HLA alleles. When HLA alleles, especially DR and DQ, strongly co-occurred, TCR associations were difficult to assign to individual alleles. An earlier analysis of approximately 570 of the donors showed that most TCR beta V segments appeared in productive rearrangements either about 90% or about 30% of the time, which broadly matched IMGT annotations. A cluster of highly shared sequence variants was judged likely to be a technical artifact of the sequencing pipeline. Because HLA typing was unavailable for some donors at each locus, only the typed subset was used in association tests. A further reported finding was that TCR beta sequences accurately predicted the HLA-A and HLA-B alleles for most subjects in the first cohort. In the study, 150 to 200 TCR beta chains were listed as associated with cytomegalovirus. A few of the identified cytomegalovirus-associated TCR beta chains were confirmed in vitro to be specific for cytomegalovirus antigens. In a later analysis, TCR association rates were found to vary across HLA loci, with the most associated TCRs seen for DRB1 alleles and the fewest for HLA-C alleles. Only TCR beta chains were sequenced in this cohort, and the absence of alpha or paired-chain data limited detectable features.

The CDR3 contains 15 residues, cysteine and phenylalanine counted. Kept here is only the CDR3 DNA, which spans 45 bases and is read in frame from base 1. The CDR1 and CDR2 encoded by the germline V gene are SGHTA and FQGNSA. V is clipped by 4 bases and J by 7 bases, and the sequence between their germline boundaries is 16 bases long. Libraries were built with the immunoSEQ multiplex PCR assay. The multiplex PCR relied on a mix of 60 forward primers for TCR Vbeta segments and 13 reverse primers for TCR Jbeta segments. Amplification of the CDR3 region of rearranged TCR beta genes was performed with a multiplex PCR assay on genomic DNA. On the Illumina HiSeq System, the amplified TCR beta libraries were sequenced as 87-base-pair reads. On the study's bioinformatics: A later analysis tallied 75 million to 85 million unique TCR beta chains across the 666 repertoires, and around 9.9 million of those chains were shared by two or more donors. Raw reads were error-corrected and collapsed into unique sequences by a nearest-neighbor algorithm in which closely related sequences were merged to remove PCR and sequencing errors. V, D and J gene segments were assigned by aligning CDR3 sequences to IMGT reference sequences. Each retained sequence needed at least a six-nucleotide match to both a V gene segment and a J gene segment. Rearrangements were called productive when the CDR3 lacked stop codons and stayed in frame with V and J; all others were non-productive. CDR3 was defined according to IMGT convention as the region running from the second conserved V-encoded cysteine to the conserved J-encoded phenylalanine. Sequences without an unambiguous match to a single V gene segment were excluded from the earlier analysis of 500 to 700 of the donors. An earlier analysis of fewer than 750 of the donors classified V segments as functional when productive rearrangements were above 56.7% and as segregating when the standard deviation between donors was above 5%. A statistical classification framework was built for diagnosing cytomegalovirus status from the catalog of TCR beta chain sequences. In a later analysis, TCR nucleotide sequences were compared against IMGT/GENE-DB human TR gene sequences so that V and J genes could be assigned. Using the TCRdist pipeline, a later analysis assigned CDR3 sequences along with most-parsimonious VDJ recombination scenarios. A later analysis defined each TCR beta chain by its CDR3 amino acid sequence plus V-gene family, and excluded reads lacking a unique V-gene family. A later analysis removed 550 to 650 highly shared, low-generation-probability nucleotide sequences to deal with suspected cross-contamination and a sequencing artifact. For each public chain, a later analysis derived a clonal expansion index from normalized ranks of inferred template counts within each repertoire. Generation probabilities in a later analysis came from a VDJ recombination model fitted to out-of-frame rearrangements, and those results were checked against IGoR. Hypergeometric tests were used in a later analysis to score TCR-TCR, TCR-HLA and TCR-CMV co-occurrence, with a repertoire-size bias correction applied to the TCR pairs. In a later analysis, false discovery rates were estimated by permuting HLA or CMV assignments 20 times. A later analysis grouped co-occurring TCRs with DBSCAN, adding TCRdist sequence similarity when clustering within HLA-allele-positive subsets. Repertoires with fewer than 30,000 or more than 120,000 public chains were left out of co-occurrence clustering, as were five repertoires with anomalous nucleotide sharing. TCRdb took this table from immuneACCESS and kept in-frame rearrangements with V and J called. Such tables lack part of the clones; where checked against another copy, unresolved V genes explain under half of the gap, and the rest is unexplained. V and J calls and clone size follow that table, whereas D and trimming were derived from the DNA. Across this sample there are approximately 70,000 clones, with around three quarters seen only once. 8.5% to 10% of the sample is held by the ten biggest clonotypes.

The cohort consisted of hundreds of healthy bone marrow donors. At the time of sampling, every cohort member was nominally healthy, though immune exposures that went unrecorded were likely present. The donor was CMV seropositive and belonged to the group of 250 to 300 seropositive cohort members. Every donor gave a peripheral blood sample, and the peripheral blood mononuclear cells from that sample were used for TCR beta sequencing. Genomic DNA was extracted from the blood cell samples with the Qiagen DNeasy Blood Extraction Kit. In this chain, TRBV7-2 is recombined with TRBJ1-4, and possibly TRBD1, on 6 matching bases. Specimen: PBMCs. This TCR was recovered from a woman between 45 and 65 years old in good health and CMV-seropositive. CDR3 reads: CASSSGQLVGEKLFF. Here is the DNA: TGTGCCAGCAGCTCGGGACAATTAGTGGGTGAAAAACTGTTTTTT.